The 32 T cell receptor beta chains below were found in one sample sequenced in a study of CD8 T cells in Susac syndrome. RNA was extracted with the RNeasy kit, and a quantity of roughly 0.45 to 1 ug was reverse transcribed using random hexamers. TCRdb re-derived calls from the immunoSEQ multiplex PCR reads in MiXCR, one entry per CDR3 protein. The table lists about 150,000 distinct CDR3 sequences, 95% of them singletons. The sequenced sample was CD4+ T cells from PBMCs. All receptors derive from a human donor with Susac syndrome.

CDR3 bases: TGTGCCAGCAGCCAAGATGGGGGGAGGTGGCAGTTCTTC. This codes for CASSQDGGRWQFF. This chain joins TRBV3-1 and TRBJ2-1; D possibly corresponds to TRBD2 (6 bases). Deletions cut 0 bases from V and 12 bases from J, with 12 bases between. CDR1 LGHDT and CDR2 YNNKEL come from the germline V gene (reference sequence). This CDR3 region has 13 residues.

This sequence joins TRBV2 and TRBJ2-2; D remains ambiguous. Trimming pared 7 bases from V and 6 bases from J, leaving 6 bases between. Germline loops: CDR1 SNHLY, CDR2 FYNNEI. There are 11 residues in the CDR3. This CDR3 reads CASITSGELFF. DNA for the CDR3: TGTGCCAGCATTACATCCGGGGAGCTGTTTTTT.

DNA for the CDR3: TGTGCCAGCAGTTTACCTGGGGGAAACACTGAAGCTTTCTTT. Translating gives CASSLPGGNTEAFF. This rearrangement joins TRBV27 to TRBJ1-1; the D gene is possibly TRBD1 (5 bases). There are 14 residues in the CDR3. Trimming removed 2 bases at V and 2 bases at J, with 9 bases between. From germline, CDR1 is MNHEY and CDR2 SMNVEV (reference sequence).

The chain uses TRBV18 and TRBJ1-1; possible D gene TRBD1, 6 bases. The CDR3 covers 14 residues. Germline V gene data show CDR1 as KGHSH and CDR2 as LQKENI. Trimming shortened V by 2 bases and J by 4 bases, and 11 bases separated the two germline ends. The CDR3: CASSPGQLPTEAFF. CDR3 sequence (DNA): TGTGCCAGCTCACCAGGACAGCTTCCCACTGAAGCTTTCTTT. The whole variable domain, remainder taken from reference TRBV18 and TRBJ1-1, is NAGVMQNPRHLVRRRGQEARLRCSPMKGHSHVYWYRQLPEEGLKFMVYLQKENIIDESGMPKERFSAEFPKEGPSILRIQQVVRGDSAAYFCASSPGQLPTEAFFGQGTRLTVV.

This rearrangement joins TRBV25-1 to TRBJ2-1, with D perhaps TRBD1 (6 bases). Trimming cost V 2 bases and J 3 bases, with 17 bases left between them. There are 17 residues in the CDR3. Looked up from germline, CDR1 is MGHDK and CDR2 is SYGVNS. CDR3 nucleotide sequence: TGTGCCAGCAGTGAAAATGCCCAGGGGCCTTTCTACAATGAGCAGTTCTTC. It codes for CASSENAQGPFYNEQFF.

This chain connects TRBV15 to TRBJ2-3; 8 bases map to TRBD2. J gave up 2 bases and V 1 base, and 5 bases lay outside the gene matches. Germline CDR1 reads LNHNV; CDR2 reads YYDKDF (reference sequence). This CDR3 is 16 amino acids long. CDR3: CATSRVSGGDTDTQYF. The CDR3 DNA sequence: TGTGCCACCAGCAGAGTGAGCGGGGGAGACACAGATACGCAGTATTTT.

The chain carries TRBV15 and TRBJ1-1; D remains unclear. V lost 2 bases and J lost 4, with 8 bases in between. Germline CDR1 LNHNV, CDR2 YYDKDF (reference sequence). The CDR3 has 13 residues. This CDR3 is CATSRLGSTEAFF. In DNA, the CDR3 is TGTGCCACCAGCAGATTGGGATCCACTGAAGCTTTCTTT.

This chain connects TRBV12-3 or TRBV12-4 to TRBJ2-7; unclear D gene. Trimming removed 5 bases from V and 3 bases from J, with 11 bases in between. CDR3 length: 13 amino acids. The CDR3 DNA follows: TGTGCCAGCAGTCCCCGATCGGACTACGAGCAGTACTTC. Translating gives CASSPRSDYEQYF.

V is TRBV4-3 and J is TRBJ1-6; D unresolved. Deletions cut 0 bases from V and 10 bases from J, with 10 bases between. Germline CDR1 and CDR2: LGHNA and YSLEER. The CDR3 sequence is 14 residues long. The CDR3 reads CASSQESGWSPLHF. The CDR3 DNA follows: TGCGCCAGCAGCCAAGAATCGGGTTGGTCACCCCTCCACTTT.

V is TRBV6-5 and J is TRBJ2-7, with D maybe TRBD1 (6 bases). Germline lookup yields CDR1 MNHEY and CDR2 SVGAGI. Trimming left V 2 bases short and J 2 bases short, with 7 bases between. The CDR3 runs 13 residues. CDR3: CASSYHRAYEQYF. Here the CDR3 DNA reads TGTGCCAGCAGTTACCACAGGGCCTACGAGCAGTACTTC.

The chain recombines TRBV10-2 with TRBJ2-1; TRBD1 matches 9 bases. The V segment lost 5 bases and the J segment 9 bases; nucleotides outside the gene matches: 11. CDR1 and CDR2 from the germline V gene are WSHSY and SAAADI. The CDR3 has 15 residues. CDR3 sequence (DNA): TGCGCCAGCAGTTACGGGACAGGGTCATCAATTGAGCAGTTCTTC. Protein sequence: CASSYGTGSSIEQFF.

The chain uses TRBV4-3 and TRBJ2-1, with TRBD2 identical over 7 bases. J gave up 9 bases and V 4 bases, and 9 bases lay outside the gene matches. The CDR3 has 14 residues. Germline V gene lookup returns CDR1 LGHNA and CDR2 YSLEER. The DNA of the CDR3 is TGCGCCAGCAGCCCGATAGGGACTATCGTTGAGCAGTTCTTC. Amino acids: CASSPIGTIVEQFF.

The chain uses TRBV4-1 and TRBJ2-7, with D possibly being TRBD1 or TRBD2 (5 bases each). V shed 1 base and J shed 9 bases, with 13 bases lying between them. The CDR3 extends over 13 amino acids. Germline V gene lookup returns CDR1 MGHRA and CDR2 YSYEKL. The chain's CDR3 is CASSQVSAGTQYF. The DNA for the CDR3 is TGCGCCAGCAGCCAAGTGTCGGCAGGGACGCAGTACTTC.

This clonotype came up a few times. The chain has TRBV9 and TRBJ2-7; 8 bases are a match to TRBD1. Trimming took 4 bases from V and 0 from J; bases not matched to a gene: 9. There are 16 residues in the CDR3. CDR1 and CDR2 (germline): SGDLS, YYNGEE. The CDR3 sequence: CASSPHWGQASYEQYF. The CDR3 DNA reads TGTGCCAGCAGCCCTCACTGGGGACAGGCCTCCTACGAGCAGTACTTC. Variable domain in full (rest from reference TRBV9 and TRBJ2-7): DSGVTQTPKHLITATGQRVTLRCSPRSGDLSVYWYQQSLDQGLQFLIQYYNGEERAKGNILERFSAQQFPDLHSELNLSSLELGDSALYFCASSPHWGQASYEQYFGPGTRLTVT.

The chain carries TRBV20-1 and TRBJ2-5; no reliable D call. The CDR3 totals 12 residues. In germline, CDR1 is DFQATT, CDR2 SNEGSKA (reference sequence). Trimming stripped 3 bases from V and 9 bases from J, with 14 bases between. This CDR3 reads CSAREGIRPQYF. As DNA, the CDR3 is TGCAGTGCTAGGGAAGGGATTAGGCCCCAGTACTTC.

The chain links TRBV12-3 or TRBV12-4 to TRBJ1-6; 8 positions match TRBD1. This CDR3 is built from 15 residues. The V gene end was trimmed by 3 bases and the J gene end by 10 bases; junction bases not matched to a gene: 8. The chain's CDR3 is CASSLAGQGLSPLHF. CDR3 nucleotide sequence: TGTGCCAGCAGTTTGGCTGGACAGGGTCTATCACCCCTCCACTTT.

This clonotype occurred once. CDR3 nucleotides: TGCGCCAGCAGTCATCTAAGCAGGGAGGGAAATCAGCCCCAGCATTTT. As protein: CASSHLSREGNQPQHF. The genes are TRBV23-1 and TRBJ1-5; tentative D call: TRBD1 (5 bases). TRBV23-1 is flagged as an ORF with uncertain function. V lost 3 bases, J lost 4 bases, and 16 bases lay in between. CDR3 size: 16 residues.

This sequence joins TRBV5-1 and TRBJ2-3; D is unresolved. This CDR3 comprises 13 residues. V lost 4 bases to trimming and J lost 3 bases, with 9 bases between them. Germline V lookup: CDR1 SGHRS, CDR2 YFSETQ. CDR3 in DNA: TGCGCCAGCAGCAATCGGCAGACAGATACGCAGTATTTT. It is translated as CASSNRQTDTQYF.

The chain carries TRBV29-1 and TRBJ1-2, with a weak D call TRBD1 (5 bases). The V end was cut by 4 bases, the J end by 8 bases, with 20 bases between. The CDR3 has 14 residues. Per germline, CDR1 SQVTM and CDR2 ANQGSEA. In nucleotides, the CDR3 is TGCAGCGTTGTGGGGTTAGGGGCGCCGGGAGGCTACACCTTC. It specifies CSVVGLGAPGGYTF.

This clonotype was recorded a few times. The chain combines TRBV27 with TRBJ2-5; D gene unclear. The germline gives CDR1 MNHEY, CDR2 SMNVEV (reference sequence). Trimming took off 3 bases at V and 2 bases at J, with 7 bases between the two ends. The CDR3 totals 13 residues. CDR3: CASSLVVQETQYF. CDR3 DNA: TGTGCCAGCAGTTTGGTGGTTCAAGAGACCCAGTACTTC.

The V call is TRBV5-4, the J call TRBJ2-6; TRBD1 might be the D (5 bases). Germline loops: CDR1 SGHNT, CDR2 YYREEE (reference sequence). V lost 9 bases, J lost 0 bases, and 13 bases lay in between. The CDR3 is 15 amino acids. The DNA for the CDR3 is TGTGCCACCCGGACACCTATCTCTGGGGCCAACGTCCTGACTTTC. It encodes CATRTPISGANVLTF.

V gene TRBV29-1 combines with J gene TRBJ2-7; D not certain. The V and J ends lost 4 bases and 0 bases respectively, with 10 bases between them. Germline CDR1 is SQVTM and CDR2 is ANQGSEA. CDR3 size: 13 residues. The DNA of the CDR3 is TGCAGCGTTGGGGGATCTACCTCCTACGAGCAGTACTTC. Amino acid sequence: CSVGGSTSYEQYF.

V gene TRBV18 combines with J gene TRBJ2-7, with D uncertain. The V end lost 1 base, the J end lost 5 bases, and 6 bases lay between the germline ends. CDR1 is KGHSH, CDR2 LQKENI, per germline. CDR3 length: 12 residues. The CDR3 DNA sequence: TGTGCCAGCTCACCACGAGATAACGAGCAGTACTTC. As protein: CASSPRDNEQYF.

A single count supports this clonotype. The chain recombines TRBV7-3 with TRBJ2-2; 8 bases line up with TRBD1. The V gene end was trimmed by 4 bases and the J gene end by 3 bases; junction bases not matched to a gene: 4. In germline, CDR1 is SGHTA, CDR2 FQGTGA. The CDR3 contains 15 residues. This CDR3 reads CASSSTGADTGELFF. The CDR3 DNA sequence: TGTGCCAGCAGCTCGACAGGGGCCGACACCGGGGAGCTGTTTTTT.

CDR3 nucleotides: TGTGCCAGCAGCTCTAGGGGGAACGTCCTGACTTTC. It is translated as CASSSRGNVLTF. This sequence joins TRBV5-5 and TRBJ2-6; tentative D call: TRBD1 (6 bases). V lost 3 bases and J lost 10, with 8 bases in between. Germline CDR1 SGHKS, CDR2 YYEKEE (reference sequence). This CDR3 has 12 amino acids. The entire variable domain, with the rest obtained from reference TRBV5-5 and TRBJ2-6, is as follows: DAGVTQSPTHLIKTRGQQVTLRCSPISGHKSVSWYQQVLGQGPQFIFQYYEKEERGRGNFPDRFSARQFPNYSSELNVNALLLGDSALYLCASSSRGNVLTFGAGSRLTVL.

The chain links TRBV3-1 to TRBJ2-5; 12 positions agree with TRBD2. CDR1 and CDR2 from the germline V gene are LGHDT and YNNKEL (reference sequence). This CDR3 has 13 amino acids. The CDR3 DNA is TGTGCGAGTACTAGCGGGGGGTGGGAGACCCAGTACTTC. Amino acid sequence: CASTSGGWETQYF.

The CDR3 protein is CASSLALGRFSTSKETQYF. The CDR3 DNA reads TGTGCCAGCAGCTTAGCGCTGGGGCGGTTCTCTACTAGCAAAGAGACCCAGTACTTC. The chain couples TRBV7-2 to TRBJ2-5; D may be TRBD2 (6 bases). The V and J ends lost 0 bases and 3 bases respectively, with 23 bases between them. Germline assignment: CDR1 SGHTA and CDR2 FQGNSA. The CDR3 runs 19 residues.

The chain joins TRBV4-1 to TRBJ2-3; D possibly matches TRBD1 or TRBD2 (5 bases each). Germline V gives CDR1 MGHRA, CDR2 YSYEKL. The CDR3 is 16 residues long. V lost 0 bases and J lost 2, with 12 bases in between. Here the CDR3 DNA reads TGCGCCAGCAGCCAAGACATGGGACGGACCACAGATACGCAGTATTTT. Its protein is CASSQDMGRTTDTQYF.

This chain joins TRBV23-1 and TRBJ2-3; possible D gene TRBD2, 6 bases. TRBV23-1 is given ORF status, its function remaining uncertain. The length of the CDR3 is 18 residues. The ends were cut back, 3 bases at V and 2 bases at J, with 21 bases in the middle. The CDR3 loop reads CASSQGVGNGGSTDTQYF. The CDR3 DNA is TGCGCCAGCAGTCAGGGGGTGGGGAACGGAGGGTCCACAGATACGCAGTATTTT.

The chain recombines TRBV12-3 or TRBV12-4 with TRBJ2-1; 7 bases agree with TRBD2. The V and J ends lost 7 bases and 2 bases, in that order; junction bases with no gene match: 5. CDR3 size: 14 residues. The CDR3 DNA is TGTGCCAGCACCCCTAGCGGTACCTACAATGAGCAGTTCTTC. Protein sequence: CASTPSGTYNEQFF.

CDR3: CASSQGKGRGAFF. In DNA, the CDR3 is TGTGCCAGCAGCCAAGGCAAAGGGAGGGGAGCTTTCTTT. This chain links TRBV3-1 with TRBJ1-1; TRBD1 is a possible D gene (5 bases). Trimming cost V 1 base and J 10 bases, with 13 bases left between them. Germline CDR1 and CDR2: LGHDT and YNNKEL (reference sequence). CDR3 length equals 13 residues.

This clonotype occurred once. The J gene is TRBJ1-5, the V gene TRBV7-9; TRBD1 might be the D (5 bases). CDR3 length equals 13 residues. The ends were cut back, 6 bases at V and 2 bases at J, with 8 bases in the middle. Germline-derived CDR1 and CDR2 are SEHNR and FQNEAQ (reference sequence). CDR3: CASRSTGNQPQHF. DNA of the CDR3: TGTGCCAGCAGATCGACAGGCAATCAGCCCCAGCATTTT.